These T cell receptor beta chains were read from a single sample in a study of blood T cell repertoires in COVID-19. The protocol was immunoSEQ multiplex PCR, while the TCRdb copy is restricted to in-frame clones and leaves out a portion. Of some 180,000 clones listed, more than 70% are singletons. Material for sequencing was peripheral blood. These receptors were obtained from an elderly woman with active or convalescent COVID-19. Both conserved end residues are part of each CDR3. A D gene is named only where the DNA matches it firmly. Size is stated for part of the rows, as once, few or many counts, or as a class when the clone is expanded.

v_call	d_call	cdr3_length	clone_size	j_call	cdr3_aa	cdr3_nt
TRBV6-5	-	15	-	TRBJ1-5	CASREEVYSNQPQHF	TGTGCCAGCAGGGAGGAGGTATATAGCAATCAGCCCCAGCATTTT
TRBV2	TRBD1	13	-	TRBJ2-1	CASSLDRDDEQFF	TGTGCCAGCAGTCTGGACAGGGACGATGAGCAGTTCTTC
TRBV4-1	-	14	-	TRBJ1-2	CASSQNLRDTRPTF	TGCGCCAGCAGCCAGAATCTCCGGGACACACGACCCACCTTC
TRBV19	-	12	-	TRBJ1-1	CATKTGNTEAFF	TGTGCCACCAAAACAGGGAACACTGAAGCTTTCTTT
TRBV6-5	-	14	-	TRBJ1-1	CASSYIRVNTEAFF	TGTGCCAGCAGTTACATCAGGGTAAACACTGAAGCTTTCTTT
TRBV19	-	14	-	TRBJ2-3	CASSIQLLTDTQYF	TGTGCCAGTAGTATACAACTTCTCACAGATACGCAGTATTTT
TRBV27	-	12	-	TRBJ2-3	CASTDGGNTQYF	TGTGCCAGCACCGACGGGGGAAATACGCAGTATTTT
TRBV19	-	15	-	TRBJ1-2	CASIGLVGRAYGYTF	TGTGCCAGTATCGGGTTAGTGGGCAGGGCCTATGGCTACACCTTC
TRBV19	TRBD1	14	-	TRBJ2-7	CASSTGQGGYEQYF	TGTGCCAGTAGTACCGGACAGGGGGGCTACGAGCAGTACTTC
TRBV29-1	-	15	-	TRBJ2-2	CSANIGGRNTGELFF	TGCAGCGCTAACATTGGCGGGCGGAACACCGGGGAGCTGTTTTTT
TRBV5-1	-	15	-	TRBJ1-1	CASSLVRRVDTEAFF	TGCGCCAGCAGCTTGGTTCGCAGGGTGGACACTGAAGCTTTCTTT
TRBV27	TRBD1	14	few	TRBJ1-5	CASSSDRGNQPQHF	TGTGCCAGCAGCTCGGACAGGGGGAATCAGCCCCAGCATTTT
TRBV5-6	-	12	-	TRBJ1-1	CASSPGVTEAFF	TGTGCCAGCAGCCCAGGGGTGACTGAAGCTTTCTTT
TRBV7-2	TRBD2	16	few	TRBJ2-1	CASSLFRAGGPNEQFF	TGTGCCAGCAGCTTATTTCGAGCGGGGGGGCCCAATGAGCAGTTCTTC
TRBV7-2	TRBD1	17	once	TRBJ1-1	CASSLVGTGATGTEAFF	TGTGCCAGCAGCTTAGTAGGTACAGGGGCGACGGGCACTGAAGCTTTCTTT
TRBV6-5	TRBD1	15	-	TRBJ2-5	CASSYSTGGQETQYF	TGTGCCAGCAGTTACTCGACAGGGGGCCAGGAGACCCAGTACTTC
TRBV4-1	-	16	many	TRBJ2-2	CASSPTGTRNTGELFF	TGCGCCAGCAGCCCGACCGGGACTCGGAACACCGGGGAGCTGTTTTTT
TRBV18	TRBD1	13	-	TRBJ1-1	CASSLQGDTEAFF	TGTGCCAGCTCACTACAGGGGGACACTGAAGCTTTCTTT
TRBV15	TRBD2	18	once	TRBJ2-3	CATSSEWVSGGATDTQYF	TGTGCCACCAGCAGCGAATGGGTTAGCGGGGGGGCCACAGATACGCAGTATTTT
TRBV27	TRBD2	14	-	TRBJ2-5	CASSRAGVLETQYF	TGTGCCAGCAGTCGAGCGGGGGTGTTGGAGACCCAGTACTTC
TRBV19	-	14	-	TRBJ1-5	CASSIGQFNQPQHF	TGTGCCAGTAGTATAGGTCAGTTCAATCAGCCCCAGCATTTT
TRBV3-1/TRBV3-2	-	14	once	TRBJ1-3	CASANRDSGNTIYF	TGTGCCAGCGCCAACAGGGACTCTGGAAACACCATATATTTT
TRBV12-3/TRBV12-4	-	12	-	TRBJ2-3	CASGGAPDTQYF	TGTGCCAGCGGGGGGGCCCCAGATACGCAGTATTTT
TRBV7-2	-	13	-	TRBJ2-7	CASSQDKYYEQYF	TGTGCCAGCAGTCAGGACAAGTACTACGAGCAGTACTTC
TRBV6-1	TRBD1	15	once	TRBJ1-2	CASSEGPGQDYGYTF	TGTGCCAGCAGTGAGGGCCCGGGACAGGACTATGGCTACACCTTC
TRBV10-3	TRBD1	16	-	TRBJ2-3	CAIASRGTGGKDTQYF	TGTGCCATCGCTTCACGCGGGACAGGGGGCAAAGATACGCAGTATTTT
TRBV18	TRBD1	16	-	TRBJ1-4	CASSTTGTATNEKLFF	TGTGCCAGCTCAACGACAGGGACCGCAACTAATGAAAAACTGTTTTTT
TRBV2	-	17	-	TRBJ2-6	CASSVIQGDSGANVLTF	TGTGCCAGCAGTGTTATACAGGGAGACTCTGGGGCCAACGTCCTGACTTTC
TRBV9	-	13	-	TRBJ1-2	CASSPGNVYGYTF	TGTGCCAGCAGCCCAGGGAATGTCTATGGCTACACCTTC
TRBV5-1	-	13	few	TRBJ2-5	CASSLVTEETQYF	TGCGCCAGCAGCTTGGTGACAGAAGAGACCCAGTACTTC
TRBV7-9	TRBD1	13	once	TRBJ2-7	CASSRDSQHEQYF	TGTGCCAGCAGCAGGGACAGTCAACACGAGCAGTACTTC
TRBV9	-	14	-	TRBJ1-1	CASSVVRMNTEAFF	TGTGCCAGCAGCGTGGTCAGAATGAACACTGAAGCTTTCTTT
TRBV5-5	-	12	-	TRBJ1-2	CASSLMEDGYTF	TGTGCCAGCAGCTTAATGGAGGATGGCTACACCTTC
TRBV10-1	TRBD1	16	-	TRBJ2-7	CASSSPGTGERAEQYF	TGCGCCAGCTCCAGTCCCGGGACAGGGGAAAGGGCCGAGCAGTACTTC
TRBV28	TRBD2	15	-	TRBJ2-1	CASSPVGRGENEQFF	TGTGCCAGCAGCCCCGTGGGGCGGGGGGAAAATGAGCAGTTCTTC
TRBV5-1	TRBD2	15	-	TRBJ2-7	CASSSLAGGIYEQYF	TGCGCCAGCAGCTCACTAGCGGGGGGTATATACGAGCAGTACTTC
TRBV10-2	-	17	-	TRBJ2-5	CASSSGSLLSFQETQYF	TGCGCCAGCAGCAGCGGCTCTCTCTTATCTTTCCAAGAGACCCAGTACTTC
TRBV19	-	13	-	TRBJ1-1	CASSMLLASEAFF	TGTGCCAGTAGTATGCTTTTGGCTTCTGAAGCTTTCTTT
TRBV5-6	-	13	-	TRBJ2-5	CASVFQSEETQYF	TGTGCCAGCGTCTTCCAAAGCGAGGAGACCCAGTACTTC
TRBV4-2	TRBD2	17	once	TRBJ2-3	CASSQVTQRGAGDTQYF	TGTGCCAGCAGCCAAGTAACGCAGCGGGGGGCAGGTGATACGCAGTATTTT
TRBV5-5	-	15	few	TRBJ1-2	CASSLAPQNNYGYTF	TGTGCCAGCAGCTTGGCCCCGCAGAATAACTATGGCTACACCTTC
TRBV28	TRBD1	16	-	TRBJ1-6	CATWETGGSYNSPLHF	TGTGCCACCTGGGAGACAGGGGGCTCCTATAATTCACCCCTCCACTTT
TRBV3-1/TRBV3-2	-	14	-	TRBJ1-2	CASTQTGISYGYTF	TGTGCCAGCACCCAAACAGGGATTTCTTATGGCTACACCTTC
TRBV2	TRBD1	14	-	TRBJ2-1	CASSKQGIYNEQFF	TGTGCCAGCAGTAAACAGGGGATCTACAATGAGCAGTTCTTC
TRBV10-3	TRBD2	13	once	TRBJ2-7	CAISDSGRDEQYF	TGTGCCATCAGTGATAGCGGGCGGGACGAGCAGTACTTC
TRBV6-5	TRBD1	15	-	TRBJ2-4	CASSMEGGNENIQYF	TGTGCCAGCAGTATGGAAGGGGGCAACGAGAACATTCAGTACTTC
TRBV27	TRBD2	16	-	TRBJ2-3	CASSTLSGDGTDTQYF	TGTGCCAGCAGTACTCTTAGCGGGGATGGCACAGATACGCAGTATTTT
TRBV6-4	-	15	-	TRBJ1-6	CASSAEIGYDSPLHF	TGTGCCAGCAGCGCCGAGATCGGGTATGATTCACCCCTCCACTTT
TRBV27	TRBD1	18	-	TRBJ1-5	CASSRAGTGRGGNQPQHF	TGTGCCAGCAGTCGCGCCGGGACAGGGCGCGGTGGGAATCAGCCCCAGCATTTT
TRBV19	TRBD1	13	-	TRBJ1-5	CASSRDSNQPQHF	TGTGCCAGTAGTCGGGACAGTAATCAGCCCCAGCATTTT